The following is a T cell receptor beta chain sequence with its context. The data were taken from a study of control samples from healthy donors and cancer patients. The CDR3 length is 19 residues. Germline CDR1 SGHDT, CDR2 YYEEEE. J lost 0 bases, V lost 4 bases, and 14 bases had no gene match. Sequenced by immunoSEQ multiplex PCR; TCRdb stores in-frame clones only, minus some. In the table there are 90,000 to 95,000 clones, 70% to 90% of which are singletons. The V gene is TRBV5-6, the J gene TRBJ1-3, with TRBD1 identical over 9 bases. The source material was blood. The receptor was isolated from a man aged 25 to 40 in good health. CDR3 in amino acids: CASSRGQGRSRSSGNTIYF. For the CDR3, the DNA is TGTGCCAGCAGCCGTGGACAGGGGCGGTCGCGGAGCTCTGGAAACACCATATATTTT. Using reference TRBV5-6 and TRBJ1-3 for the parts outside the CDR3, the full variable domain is DAGVTQSPTHLIKTRGQQVTLRCSPKSGHDTVSWYQQALGQGPQFIFQYYEEEERQRGNFPDRFSGHQFPNYSSELNVNALLLGDSALYLCASSRGQGRSRSSGNTIYFGEGSWLTVV.